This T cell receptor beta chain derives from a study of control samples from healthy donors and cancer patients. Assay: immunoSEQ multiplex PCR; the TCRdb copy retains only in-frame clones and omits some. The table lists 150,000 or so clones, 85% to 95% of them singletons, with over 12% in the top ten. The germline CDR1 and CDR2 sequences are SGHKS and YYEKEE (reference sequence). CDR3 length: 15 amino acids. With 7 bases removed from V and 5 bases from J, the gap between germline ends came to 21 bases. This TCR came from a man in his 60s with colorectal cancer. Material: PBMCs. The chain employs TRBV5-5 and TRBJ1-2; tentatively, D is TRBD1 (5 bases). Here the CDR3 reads CASEARALSPYGYTF. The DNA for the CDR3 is TGTGCCAGCGAGGCCAGGGCACTATCTCCTTATGGCTACACCTTC.